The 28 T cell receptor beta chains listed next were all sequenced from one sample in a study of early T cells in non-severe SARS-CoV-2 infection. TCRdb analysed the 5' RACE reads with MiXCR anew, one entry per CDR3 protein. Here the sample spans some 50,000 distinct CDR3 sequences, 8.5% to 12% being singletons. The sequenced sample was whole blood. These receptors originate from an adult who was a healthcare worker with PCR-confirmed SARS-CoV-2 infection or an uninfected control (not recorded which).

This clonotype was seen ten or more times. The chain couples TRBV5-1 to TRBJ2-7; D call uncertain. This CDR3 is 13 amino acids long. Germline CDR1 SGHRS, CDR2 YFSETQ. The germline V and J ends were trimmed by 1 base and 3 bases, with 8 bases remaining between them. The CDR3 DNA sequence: TGCGCCAGCAGCTTGAGACCGGTCTACGAGCAGTACTTC. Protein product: CASSLRPVYEQYF.

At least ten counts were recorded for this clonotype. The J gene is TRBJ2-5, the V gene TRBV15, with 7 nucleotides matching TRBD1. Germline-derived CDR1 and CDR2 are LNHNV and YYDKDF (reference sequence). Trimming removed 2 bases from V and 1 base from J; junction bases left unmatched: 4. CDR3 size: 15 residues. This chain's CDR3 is CATSRQGEFQETQYF. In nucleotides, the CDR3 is TGTGCCACCAGCAGACAGGGGGAATTCCAAGAGACCCAGTACTTC.

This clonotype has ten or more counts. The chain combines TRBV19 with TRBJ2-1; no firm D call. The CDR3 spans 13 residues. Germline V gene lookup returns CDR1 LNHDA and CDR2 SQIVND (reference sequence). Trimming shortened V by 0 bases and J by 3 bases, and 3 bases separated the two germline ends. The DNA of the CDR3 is TGTGCCAGTAGTATAGATCGCTACAATGAGCAGTTCTTC. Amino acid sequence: CASSIDRYNEQFF.

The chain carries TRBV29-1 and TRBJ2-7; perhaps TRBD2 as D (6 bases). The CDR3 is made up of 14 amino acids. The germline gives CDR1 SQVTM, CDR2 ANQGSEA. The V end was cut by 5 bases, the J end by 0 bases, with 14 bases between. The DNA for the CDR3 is TGCAGCGTTCGTCGGAGGGCGAGCTCCTACGAGCAGTACTTC. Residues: CSVRRRASSYEQYF.

CDR3 region: CASSQSLKQFF. The DNA for the CDR3 is TGTGCCAGCAGCCAATCCCTTAAGCAGTTCTTC. The V gene is TRBV3-1, the J gene TRBJ2-1; D unresolved. V was shortened by 2 bases and J by 11 bases, with 7 bases between the two germline ends. Germline values: CDR1 LGHDT, CDR2 YNNKEL (reference sequence). This CDR3 region has 11 residues.

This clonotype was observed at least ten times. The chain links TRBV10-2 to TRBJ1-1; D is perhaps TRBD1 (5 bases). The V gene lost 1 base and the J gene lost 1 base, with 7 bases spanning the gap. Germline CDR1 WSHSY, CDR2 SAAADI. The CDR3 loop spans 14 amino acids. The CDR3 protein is CASSEWGRNTEAFF. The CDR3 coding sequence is TGCGCCAGCAGTGAGTGGGGCAGGAACACTGAAGCTTTCTTT.

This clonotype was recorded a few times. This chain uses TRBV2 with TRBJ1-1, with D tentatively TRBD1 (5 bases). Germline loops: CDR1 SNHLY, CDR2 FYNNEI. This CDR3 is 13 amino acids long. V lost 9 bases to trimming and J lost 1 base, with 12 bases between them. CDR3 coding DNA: TGTGCCAGGGGGGGACCCGCGAACACTGAAGCTTTCTTT. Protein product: CARGGPANTEAFF.

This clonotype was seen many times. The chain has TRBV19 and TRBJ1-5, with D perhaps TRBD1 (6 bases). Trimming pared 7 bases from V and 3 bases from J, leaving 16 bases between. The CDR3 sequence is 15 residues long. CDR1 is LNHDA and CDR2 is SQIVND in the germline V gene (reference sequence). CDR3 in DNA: TGTGCCAGTAATTTACAGGGACCCCTCAATCAGCCCCAGCATTTT. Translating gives CASNLQGPLNQPQHF.

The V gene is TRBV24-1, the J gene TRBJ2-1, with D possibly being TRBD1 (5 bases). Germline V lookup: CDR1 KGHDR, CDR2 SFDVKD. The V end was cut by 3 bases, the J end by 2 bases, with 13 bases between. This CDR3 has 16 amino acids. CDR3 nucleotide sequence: TGTGCCACCAGTGATCTGGGGCAGGCTACCTACAATGAGCAGTTCTTC. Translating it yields CATSDLGQATYNEQFF.

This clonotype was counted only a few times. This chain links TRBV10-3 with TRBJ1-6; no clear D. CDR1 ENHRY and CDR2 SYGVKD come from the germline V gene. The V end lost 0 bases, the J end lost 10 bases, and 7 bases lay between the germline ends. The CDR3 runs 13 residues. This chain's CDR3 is CAISESEGSPLHF. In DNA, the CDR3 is TGTGCCATCAGTGAGTCGGAGGGATCACCCCTCCACTTT.

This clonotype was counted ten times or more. DNA for the CDR3: TGTGCCAGCAGCTCCGTGGAGGGGGCGTTTACAGATACGCAGTATTTT. This encodes CASSSVEGAFTDTQYF. The chain employs TRBV7-9 and TRBJ2-3; TRBD1 is a possible D gene (7 bases). The CDR3 runs 16 residues. With 4 bases removed from V and 3 bases from J, the gap between germline ends came to 17 bases. The germline CDR1 and CDR2 sequences are SEHNR and FQNEAQ (reference sequence).

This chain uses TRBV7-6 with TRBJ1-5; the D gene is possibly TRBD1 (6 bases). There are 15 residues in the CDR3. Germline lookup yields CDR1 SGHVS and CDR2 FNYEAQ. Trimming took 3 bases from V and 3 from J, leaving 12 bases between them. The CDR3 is CASSLSGAPNQPQHF. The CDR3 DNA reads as TGTGCCAGCAGCTTGTCAGGGGCTCCCAATCAGCCCCAGCATTTT. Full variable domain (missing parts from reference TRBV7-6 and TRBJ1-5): GAGVSQSPRYKVTKRGQDVALRCDPISGHVSLYWYRQALGQGPEFLTYFNYEAQQDKSGLPNDRFSAERPEGSISTLTIQRTEQRDSAMYRCASSLSGAPNQPQHFGDGTRLSIL.

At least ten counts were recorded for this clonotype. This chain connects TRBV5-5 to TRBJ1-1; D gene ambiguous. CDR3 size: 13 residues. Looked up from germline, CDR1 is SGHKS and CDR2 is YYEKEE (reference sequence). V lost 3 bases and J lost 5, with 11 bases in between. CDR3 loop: CASSSRGGTEAFF. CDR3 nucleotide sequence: TGTGCCAGCAGCTCGCGGGGTGGGACTGAAGCTTTCTTT.

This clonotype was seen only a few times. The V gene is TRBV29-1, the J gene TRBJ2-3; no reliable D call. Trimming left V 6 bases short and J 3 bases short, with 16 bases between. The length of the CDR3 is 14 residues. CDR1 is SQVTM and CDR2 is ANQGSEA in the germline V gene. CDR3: CSVGDLLPTDTQYF. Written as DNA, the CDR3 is TGCAGCGTCGGCGATCTCTTACCGACAGATACGCAGTATTTT.

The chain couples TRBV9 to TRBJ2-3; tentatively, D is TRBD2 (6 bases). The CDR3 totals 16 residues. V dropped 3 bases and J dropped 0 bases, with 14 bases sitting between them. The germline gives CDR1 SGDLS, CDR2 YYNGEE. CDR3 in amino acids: CASSAAGYSSTDTQYF. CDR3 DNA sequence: TGTGCCAGCAGCGCCGCGGGATACTCGAGCACAGATACGCAGTATTTT.

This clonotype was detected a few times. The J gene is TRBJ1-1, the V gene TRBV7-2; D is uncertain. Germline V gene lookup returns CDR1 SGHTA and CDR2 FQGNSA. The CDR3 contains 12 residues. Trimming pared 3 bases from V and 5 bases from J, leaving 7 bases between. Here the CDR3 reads CASSFIPTEAFF. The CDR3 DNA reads TGTGCCAGCAGCTTCATCCCGACTGAAGCTTTCTTT.

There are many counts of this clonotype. The CDR3 protein is CASSLWGRMEKLFF. CDR3 in DNA: TGCGCCAGCAGCTTGTGGGGGCGAATGGAAAAACTGTTTTTT. The chain links TRBV5-1 to TRBJ1-4, with D perhaps matching TRBD1 (6 bases). Trimming pared 1 base from V and 8 bases from J, leaving 12 bases between. There are 14 residues in the CDR3. Per the germline V gene, CDR1 is SGHRS and CDR2 is YFSETQ.

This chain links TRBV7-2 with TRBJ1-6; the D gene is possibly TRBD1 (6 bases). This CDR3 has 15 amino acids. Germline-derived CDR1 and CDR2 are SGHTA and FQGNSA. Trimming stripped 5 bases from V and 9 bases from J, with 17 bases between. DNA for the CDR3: TGTGCCAGCAGCGTAGGGGGGGGCGCGGGTTCACCCCTCCACTTT. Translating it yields CASSVGGGAGSPLHF.

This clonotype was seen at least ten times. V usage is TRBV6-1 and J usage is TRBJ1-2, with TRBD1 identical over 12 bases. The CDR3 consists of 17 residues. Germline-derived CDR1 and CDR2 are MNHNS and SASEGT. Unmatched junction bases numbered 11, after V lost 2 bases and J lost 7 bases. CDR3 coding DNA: TGTGCCAGCAGTGAACTCTCGGGACAGGGGGCTTATCGTGGCTACACCTTC. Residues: CASSELSGQGAYRGYTF.

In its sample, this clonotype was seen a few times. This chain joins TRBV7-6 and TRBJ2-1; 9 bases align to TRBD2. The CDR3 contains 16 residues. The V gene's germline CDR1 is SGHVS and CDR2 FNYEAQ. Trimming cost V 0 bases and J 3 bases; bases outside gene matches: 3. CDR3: CASSLASGSFYNEQFF. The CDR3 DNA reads TGTGCCAGCAGCTTAGCTAGCGGGAGTTTCTACAATGAGCAGTTCTTC. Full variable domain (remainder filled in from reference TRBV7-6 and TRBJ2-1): GAGVSQSPRYKVTKRGQDVALRCDPISGHVSLYWYRQALGQGPEFLTYFNYEAQQDKSGLPNDRFSAERPEGSISTLTIQRTEQRDSAMYRCASSLASGSFYNEQFFGPGTRLTVL.

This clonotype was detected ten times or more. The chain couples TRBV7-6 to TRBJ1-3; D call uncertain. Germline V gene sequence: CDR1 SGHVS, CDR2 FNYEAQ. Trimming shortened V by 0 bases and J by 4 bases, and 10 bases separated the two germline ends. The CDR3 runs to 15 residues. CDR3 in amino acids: CASSLADASGNTIYF. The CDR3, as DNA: TGTGCCAGCAGCTTAGCGGATGCGTCCGGAAACACCATATATTTT. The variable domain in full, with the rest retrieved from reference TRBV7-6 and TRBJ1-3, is GAGVSQSPRYKVTKRGQDVALRCDPISGHVSLYWYRQALGQGPEFLTYFNYEAQQDKSGLPNDRFSAERPEGSISTLTIQRTEQRDSAMYRCASSLADASGNTIYFGEGSWLTVV.

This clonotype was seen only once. The CDR3 sequence is CASSRDREELFF. The CDR3 nucleotides are TGCGCCAGCAGCAGGGACCGGGAGGAGCTGTTTTTT. The J gene is TRBJ2-2, the V gene TRBV5-1; D tentatively reads TRBD1 or TRBD2 (5 bases each). Trimming shortened V by 4 bases and J by 10 bases, and 11 bases separated the two germline ends. The germline CDR1 and CDR2 sequences are SGHRS and YFSETQ. The CDR3 extends over 12 amino acids.

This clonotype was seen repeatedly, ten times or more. Written as DNA, the CDR3 is TGTGCCAGCTACGACACTCGCAAACTGGGAGCTTTCTTT. Its translation is CASYDTRKLGAFF. The chain recombines TRBV28 with TRBJ1-1; D uncertain. From germline, CDR1 is MDHEN and CDR2 SYDVKM. This CDR3 has 13 amino acids. Trimming shortened V by 8 bases and J by 10 bases, and 20 bases separated the two germline ends.

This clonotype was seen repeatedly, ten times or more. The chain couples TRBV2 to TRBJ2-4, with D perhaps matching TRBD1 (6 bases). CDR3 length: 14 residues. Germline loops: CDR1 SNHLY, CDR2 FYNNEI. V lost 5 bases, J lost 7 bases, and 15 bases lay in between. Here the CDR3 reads CASSQRPQGNIQYF. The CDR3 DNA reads TGTGCCAGCAGTCAACGTCCCCAGGGGAACATTCAGTACTTC.

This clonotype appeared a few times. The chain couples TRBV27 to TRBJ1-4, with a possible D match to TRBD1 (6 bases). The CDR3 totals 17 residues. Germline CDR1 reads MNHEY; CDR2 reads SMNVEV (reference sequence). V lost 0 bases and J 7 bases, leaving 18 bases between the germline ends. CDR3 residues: CASSLSGGVRGGEKLFF. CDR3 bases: TGTGCCAGCAGTTTATCGGGAGGGGTCAGGGGTGGTGAAAAACTGTTTTTT.

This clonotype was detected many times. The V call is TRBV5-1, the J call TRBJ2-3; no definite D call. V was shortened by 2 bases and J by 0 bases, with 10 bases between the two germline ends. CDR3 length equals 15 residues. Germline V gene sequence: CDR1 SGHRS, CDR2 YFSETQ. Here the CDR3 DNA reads TGCGCCAGCAGCTTACAGCAACTCAGCACAGATACGCAGTATTTT. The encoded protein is CASSLQQLSTDTQYF.

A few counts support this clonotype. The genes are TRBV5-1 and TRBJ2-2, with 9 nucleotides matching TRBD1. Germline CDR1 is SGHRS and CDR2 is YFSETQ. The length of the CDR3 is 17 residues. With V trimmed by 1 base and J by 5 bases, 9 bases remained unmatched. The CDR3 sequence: CASSLRATGGSTGELFF. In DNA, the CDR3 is TGCGCCAGCAGCTTGCGGGCCACAGGGGGCAGTACCGGGGAGCTGTTTTTT.

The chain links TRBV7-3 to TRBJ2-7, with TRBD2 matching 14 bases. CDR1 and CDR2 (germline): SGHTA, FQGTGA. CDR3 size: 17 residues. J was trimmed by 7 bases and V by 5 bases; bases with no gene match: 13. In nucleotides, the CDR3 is TGTGCCAGCAGCCTCGGGACTAGCGGGGGCGAACCTTCTGAGCAGTACTTC. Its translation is CASSLGTSGGEPSEQYF.